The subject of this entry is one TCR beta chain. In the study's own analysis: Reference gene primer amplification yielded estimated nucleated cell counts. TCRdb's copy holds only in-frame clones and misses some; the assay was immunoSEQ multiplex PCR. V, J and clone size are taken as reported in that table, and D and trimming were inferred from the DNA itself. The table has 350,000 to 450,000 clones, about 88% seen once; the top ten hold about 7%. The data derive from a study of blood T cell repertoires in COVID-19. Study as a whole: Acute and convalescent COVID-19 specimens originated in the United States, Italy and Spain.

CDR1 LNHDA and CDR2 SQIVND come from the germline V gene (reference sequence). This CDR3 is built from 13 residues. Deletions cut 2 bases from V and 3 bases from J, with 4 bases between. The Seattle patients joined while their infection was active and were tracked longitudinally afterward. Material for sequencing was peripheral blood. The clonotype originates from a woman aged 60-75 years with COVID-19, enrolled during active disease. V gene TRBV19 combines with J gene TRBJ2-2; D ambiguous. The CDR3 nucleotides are TGTGCCAGTAGTATACAGGACACCGGGGAGCTGTTTTTT. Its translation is CASSIQDTGELFF.